The clone carrying this T cell receptor beta chain occurred many times. The entry originates in a study of molecular identifiers for immune sequencing clone quantification. Via MiXCR, TCRdb re-called the PCR reads, giving one row per CDR3 protein. The table lists approximately 41,000 distinct CDR3 sequences, roughly a fifth of them singletons. This sequence originates from a human donor in good health. Some libraries in this study had Jurkat cell RNA spiked in. Sequencing was performed on naive CD8+ T cells from blood, with Jurkat cell RNA spiked in. Subset of the sample: FACS-sorted CD8+CD4-CCR7+CD45RA+ naive T cells.

The CDR3, as DNA: TGTGCCAGCAGTTTATTGTCAGCCGTTTACACAGATACGCAGTATTTT. Amino acids: CASSLLSAVYTDTQYF. The gene calls are TRBV27 and TRBJ2-3, with unresolved D. CDR1 MNHEY and CDR2 SMNVEV come from the germline V gene (reference sequence). The CDR3 extends over 16 amino acids. The V gene lost 1 base and the J gene lost 2 bases, with 13 bases spanning the gap.